This is a list of T cell receptor beta chains from one sample in a study of T cell responses to AZD1222 COVID-19 vaccine. Assay: immunoSEQ multiplex PCR; the TCRdb copy retains only in-frame clones and omits some. The sample carries tens of thousands of clones, 90% recorded once. Specimen: peripheral blood, collected on day 0 of AZD1222 vaccination. The receptors were sampled from an adult in good health. Both conserved end residues are part of each CDR3. The D gene is left open where the match is weak. A row's size may be missing; if present it is once, few, many or a size class.

TRBV7-3	-	-	TRBJ2-3	TGTGCCAGCAGCGCATACAGCACAGATACGCAGTATTTT	CASSAYSTDTQYF
TRBV20-1	-	-	TRBJ1-2	TGCAGTGCTAGTACCCTTTTCGGCTACACCTTC	CSASTLFGYTF
TRBV9	TRBD2	once	TRBJ2-1	TGTGCCAGCAGCGGCCGTAGCGGGGGGGCAGGTGAGCAGTTCTTC	CASSGRSGGAGEQFF
TRBV19	-	-	TRBJ2-2	TGTGCCAGTAGCCGAGGGACGGTGAACACCGGGGAGCTGTTTTTT	CASSRGTVNTGELFF
TRBV6-2/TRBV6-3	TRBD1	-	TRBJ2-1	TGTGCCAGCAGCCCTGACAGGGGGCTTTACAATGAGCAGTTCTTC	CASSPDRGLYNEQFF
TRBV28	-	once	TRBJ1-1	TGTGCCAGCAGTCAGAGGAGGATGGCTTTCTTT	CASSQRRMAFF
TRBV6-4	TRBD1	-	TRBJ2-3	TGTGCCAGCCGAAGGACAGGGGACACAGATACGCAGTATTTT	CASRRTGDTDTQYF
TRBV19	-	-	TRBJ2-5	TGTGCCAGTAGTAAGTCTCTCCAAGAGACCCAGTACTTC	CASSKSLQETQYF
TRBV3-1/TRBV3-2	TRBD1	once	TRBJ1-4	TGTGCCAGCAGCCAAGAGGACAGGGGGAATGAAAAACTGTTTTTT	CASSQEDRGNEKLFF
TRBV10-2	-	-	TRBJ1-1	TGCGCCAGCAGTGAGTTGGGCACTGAAGCTTTCTTT	CASSELGTEAFF
TRBV7-2	-	-	TRBJ2-5	TGTGCCAGCAGCTTATCTAGTCCGGCCCAGTACTTC	CASSLSSPAQYF
TRBV9	-	once	TRBJ1-6	TGTGCCAGCAGCGGACAGGCAAAAACTAATTCACCCCTCCACTTT	CASSGQAKTNSPLHF
TRBV4-3	TRBD1	-	TRBJ1-1	TGCGCCAGCAGGCCGACAGGGGGGTTGAACACTGAAGCTTTCTTT	CASRPTGGLNTEAFF
TRBV27	TRBD1	once	TRBJ2-7	TGTGCCAGTCTCCCCTCCGGGACAGGGGGCTTCGAGCACGAGCAGTACTTC	CASLPSGTGGFEHEQYF
TRBV6-2/TRBV6-3	TRBD1	-	TRBJ2-3	TGTGCCAGCAGTTACGCGCGGGACAGGGTAACCGATACGCAGTATTTT	CASSYARDRVTDTQYF
TRBV7-2	TRBD2	-	TRBJ2-1	TGTGCCAGCAGGCGCTCTCTAGCGGGCAATGAGCAGTTCTTC	CASRRSLAGNEQFF
TRBV6-6	-	-	TRBJ1-1	TGTGCCAGCAGCCAAAGGACAGCGAACACTGAAGCTTTCTTT	CASSQRTANTEAFF
TRBV7-6	-	-	TRBJ1-6	TGTGCCAGCAGCCAAGGCGGAGTTGTGGGGTCGAGTTATTCACCCCTCCACTTT	CASSQGGVVGSSYSPLHF
TRBV19	-	-	TRBJ1-4	TGTGCCAGTAGTATCATGGGGACAAGTAATGAAAAACTGTTTTTT	CASSIMGTSNEKLFF
TRBV2	-	-	TRBJ2-1	TGTGCCAGCAGTGAAGAGGCGGGGGCCTCGATTGGGGATGAGCAGTTCTTC	CASSEEAGASIGDEQFF
TRBV14	-	-	TRBJ1-6	TGTGCCAGCAGCCAGAGCCCGTTAGTTGGTTCACCCCTCCACTTT	CASSQSPLVGSPLHF
TRBV29-1	-	-	TRBJ1-6	TGCAGCCCTGTGGGCGACTCCTATAATTCACCCCTCCACTTT	CSPVGDSYNSPLHF
TRBV18	-	-	TRBJ2-5	TGTGCCAGCTCAAGGTCCCAGGGAAGCGAAGAGACCCAGTACTTC	CASSRSQGSEETQYF
TRBV28	-	-	TRBJ1-2	TGTGCCAGCAGTTTAGGGGGGAGCGCCCGTCCCTATGGCTACACCTTC	CASSLGGSARPYGYTF
TRBV19	TRBD1	few	TRBJ1-2	TGTGCCAGTAGTCCCGGACAGGGTCCTACCACTAACTATGGCTACACCTTC	CASSPGQGPTTNYGYTF
TRBV6-2/TRBV6-3	TRBD2	-	TRBJ2-5	TGTGCCAGCAGTTCTAGCGGGGGGCCTCAAGAGACCCAGTACTTC	CASSSSGGPQETQYF
TRBV5-1	TRBD2	-	TRBJ2-1	TGCGCCAGCAGCCTGATGGTAGCGGGGGGGCTGAATGAGCAGTTCTTC	CASSLMVAGGLNEQFF
TRBV5-4	-	-	TRBJ2-2	TGTGCCAGCAGCTTGGCCGACCGGAGGAGCACCGGGGAGCTGTTTTTT	CASSLADRRSTGELFF
TRBV6-6	-	-	TRBJ1-2	TGTGCCAGCAGTCGCGGGAAGGAGTATGGCTACACCTTC	CASSRGKEYGYTF
TRBV2	TRBD1	-	TRBJ1-5	TGTGCCAGCAGCCTCGGACAGGGAGGGGGCAATCAGCCCCAGCATTTT	CASSLGQGGGNQPQHF
TRBV12-5	-	-	TRBJ2-1	TGTGCTAGTGGTTTGGAGGGAGTTCACAATGAGCAGTTCTTC	CASGLEGVHNEQFF
TRBV9	-	-	TRBJ2-6	TGTGCCAGCAGCGACAAGGTGTCTGGGGCCAACGTCCTGACTTTC	CASSDKVSGANVLTF
TRBV19	TRBD1	-	TRBJ2-5	TGTGCCAGTAGTATACAGGGGGCGGGTGAGACCCAGTACTTC	CASSIQGAGETQYF
TRBV5-6	-	once	TRBJ1-5	TGTGCCAGCAGCTTGGCAGGAGCTAGCAATCAGCCCCAGCATTTT	CASSLAGASNQPQHF
TRBV6-5	-	-	TRBJ1-2	TGTGCCAGCAGTTACTCGGCAGTCTATGGCTACACCTTC	CASSYSAVYGYTF
TRBV6-5	TRBD2	-	TRBJ2-7	TGTGCCAGCAGTGACTCGTCAGCGGGGGGCTACGAGCAGTACTTC	CASSDSSAGGYEQYF
TRBV11-2	TRBD1	-	TRBJ2-5	TGTGCCAGCAGCTCACAGGGGGCGCGGGGGGAGACCCAGTACTTC	CASSSQGARGETQYF
TRBV19	TRBD1	-	TRBJ2-7	TGTGCCAGTAGTATCGGGTACAGGGGGCAAGAGCAGTACTTC	CASSIGYRGQEQYF
TRBV6-5	-	-	TRBJ2-6	TGTGCCAGCAGTTGGGCGGGGTTTGGGGCCAACGTCCTGACTTTC	CASSWAGFGANVLTF
TRBV6-5	-	-	TRBJ1-1	TGTGCCAGCAGGAGGGGGGTGAACACTGAAGCTTTCTTT	CASRRGVNTEAFF
TRBV5-4	-	-	TRBJ2-2	TGTGCCAGCAGCTTAGGAAGCAGGGGGAACACCGGGGAGCTGTTTTTT	CASSLGSRGNTGELFF
TRBV5-1	-	once	TRBJ2-5	TGCGCCAGCAGCTTGGGAGGTGGCAGGGGTTTGGAGACCCAGTACTTC	CASSLGGGRGLETQYF
TRBV19	-	-	TRBJ1-5	TGTGCCAGTAGTATGCGATCTGCCAGAGTGGGTCAGCCCCAGCATTTT	CASSMRSARVGQPQHF
TRBV7-9	-	-	TRBJ2-3	TGTGCCAGCAGCTTAGAGAGTACAGATACGCAGTATTTT	CASSLESTDTQYF
TRBV4-1	TRBD1	-	TRBJ1-6	TGCGCCAGCAGCCTTGGACAGGGAAATTCACCCCTCCACTTT	CASSLGQGNSPLHF
TRBV5-7	TRBD1	-	TRBJ2-7	TGTGCCGAGGGACAGGTCAATATGCACGAGCAGTACTTC	CAEGQVNMHEQYF